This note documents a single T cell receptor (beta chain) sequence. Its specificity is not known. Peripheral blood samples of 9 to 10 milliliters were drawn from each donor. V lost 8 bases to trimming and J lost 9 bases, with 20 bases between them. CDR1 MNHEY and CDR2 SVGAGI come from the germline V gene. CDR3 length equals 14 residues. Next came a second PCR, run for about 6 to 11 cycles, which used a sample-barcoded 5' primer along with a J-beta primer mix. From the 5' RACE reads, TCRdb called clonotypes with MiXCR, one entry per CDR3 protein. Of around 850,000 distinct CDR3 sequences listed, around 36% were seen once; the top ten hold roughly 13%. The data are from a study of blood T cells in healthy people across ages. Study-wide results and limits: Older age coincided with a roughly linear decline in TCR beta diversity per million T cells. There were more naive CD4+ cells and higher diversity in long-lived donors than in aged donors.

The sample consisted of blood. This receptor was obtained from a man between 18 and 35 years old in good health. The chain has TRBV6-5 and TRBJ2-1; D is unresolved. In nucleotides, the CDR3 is TGTGCCAGCTCCCCCGGCGGACCGTTTGGTGAGCAGTTCTTC. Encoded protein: CASSPGGPFGEQFF.